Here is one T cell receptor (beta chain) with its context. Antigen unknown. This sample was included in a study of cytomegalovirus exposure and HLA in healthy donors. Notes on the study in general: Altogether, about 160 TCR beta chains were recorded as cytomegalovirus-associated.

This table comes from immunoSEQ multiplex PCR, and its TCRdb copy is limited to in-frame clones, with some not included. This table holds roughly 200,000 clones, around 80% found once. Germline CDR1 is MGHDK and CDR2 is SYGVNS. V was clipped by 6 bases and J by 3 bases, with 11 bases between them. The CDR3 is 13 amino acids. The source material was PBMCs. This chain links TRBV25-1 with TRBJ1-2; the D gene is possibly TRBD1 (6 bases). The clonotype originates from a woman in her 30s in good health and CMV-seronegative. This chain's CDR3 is CASRDRWDYGYTF. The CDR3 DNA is TGTGCCAGCAGGGACAGATGGGACTATGGCTACACCTTC.